This note documents a single TCR beta chain sequence. Its antigen is as yet unknown. Library construction for TCR beta used iRepertoire HTBI primers and Arm-PCR of CDR3 regions. MiXCR, run by TCRdb on the multiplex PCR reads, gives a single entry per CDR3 protein. The profile covers some 200,000 distinct CDR3 sequences, with approximately 18% appearing a single time and approximately 12% taken by the ten largest. This CDR3 is 11 amino acids long. V shed 7 bases and J shed 6 bases, with 11 bases lying between them. Germline V gene lookup returns CDR1 SGHRS and CDR2 YFSETQ. Time point in this sample: newly diagnosed GD, antithyroid drugs for less than 3 months. Researchers made the TCR library from RNA that was extracted from PBMCs. Patients were enrolled at an endocrinology department in Xi'an, China. The sample is drawn from a study of regulatory T cells in long-lasting Graves disease. Study observations and caveats: Persistent disease favored TRBV28, TRBJ1-2 and TRBJ2-5. Shared public clonotypes totalled roughly 2,500 in persistent patients, compared with some 920 in new patients.

The same data also contributed to another study, on T cells in Graves' hyperthyroidism and ophthalmopathy. That paper adds: With the HTBI primer set, the TCR CDR3 went through a first round of RT-PCR.

This material consisted of peripheral blood mononuclear cells (PBMCs), taken at new diagnosis, from a patient treated with antithyroid drugs. The clonotype originates from a woman under 40 with Graves disease. The rearrangement joins TRBV5-1 to TRBJ2-7; D remains unclear. CDR3 DNA: TGCGCCAGCCAGTCTAGTGGCGAGCAGTACTTC. Translated: CASQSSGEQYF.